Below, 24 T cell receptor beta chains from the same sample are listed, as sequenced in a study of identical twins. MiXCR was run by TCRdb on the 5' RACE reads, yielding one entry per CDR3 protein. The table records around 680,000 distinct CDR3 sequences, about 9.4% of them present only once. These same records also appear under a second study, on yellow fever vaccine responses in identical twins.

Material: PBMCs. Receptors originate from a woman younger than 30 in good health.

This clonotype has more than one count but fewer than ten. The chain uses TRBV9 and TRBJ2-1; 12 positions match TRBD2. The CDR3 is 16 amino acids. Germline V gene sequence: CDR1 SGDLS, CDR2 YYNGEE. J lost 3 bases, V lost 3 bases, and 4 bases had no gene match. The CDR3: CASSETSGSRYNEQFF. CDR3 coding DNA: TGTGCCAGCAGCGAGACTAGCGGGAGTCGCTACAATGAGCAGTTCTTC.

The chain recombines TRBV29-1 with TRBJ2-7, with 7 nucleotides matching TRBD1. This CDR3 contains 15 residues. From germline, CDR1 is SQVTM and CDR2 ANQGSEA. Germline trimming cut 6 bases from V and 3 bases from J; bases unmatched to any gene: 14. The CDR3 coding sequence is TGCAGCGTCCTGGGGAGACAGGGTAGAAACTACGAGCAGTACTTC. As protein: CSVLGRQGRNYEQYF.

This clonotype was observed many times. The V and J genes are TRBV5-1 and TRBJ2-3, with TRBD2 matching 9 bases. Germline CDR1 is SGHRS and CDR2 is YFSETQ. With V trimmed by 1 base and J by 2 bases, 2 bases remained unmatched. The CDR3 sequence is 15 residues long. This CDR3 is CASSLPSGITDTQYF. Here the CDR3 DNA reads TGCGCCAGCAGCTTGCCTAGCGGGATCACAGATACGCAGTATTTT.

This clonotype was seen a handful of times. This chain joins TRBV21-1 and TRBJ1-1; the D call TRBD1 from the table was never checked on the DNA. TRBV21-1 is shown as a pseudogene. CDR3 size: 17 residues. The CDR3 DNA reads TGTGCCAGCAGCAAAGAAAACAGGGGGCGCCGGAGCACTGAAGCTTTCTTT. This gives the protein CASSKENRGRRSTEAFF.

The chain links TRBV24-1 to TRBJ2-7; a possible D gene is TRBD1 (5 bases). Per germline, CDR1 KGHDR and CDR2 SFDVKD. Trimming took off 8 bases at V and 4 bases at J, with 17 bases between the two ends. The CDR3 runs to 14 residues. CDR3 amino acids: CATMASTGDYEQYF. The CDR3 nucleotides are TGTGCCACCATGGCCTCAACAGGCGATTACGAGCAGTACTTC.

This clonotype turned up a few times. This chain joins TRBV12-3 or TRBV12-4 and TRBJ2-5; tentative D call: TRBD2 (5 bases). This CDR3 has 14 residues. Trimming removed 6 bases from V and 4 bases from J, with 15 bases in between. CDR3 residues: CASRTGNEGETQYF. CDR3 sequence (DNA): TGTGCCAGCAGAACCGGTAACGAGGGAGAGACCCAGTACTTC.

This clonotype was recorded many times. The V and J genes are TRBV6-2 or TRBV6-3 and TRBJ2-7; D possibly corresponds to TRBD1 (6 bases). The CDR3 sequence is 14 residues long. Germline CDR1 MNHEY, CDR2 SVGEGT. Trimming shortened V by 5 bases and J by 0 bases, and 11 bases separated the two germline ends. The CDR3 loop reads CASSPRDTSYEQYF. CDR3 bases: TGTGCCAGCAGTCCCCGGGACACCTCCTACGAGCAGTACTTC.

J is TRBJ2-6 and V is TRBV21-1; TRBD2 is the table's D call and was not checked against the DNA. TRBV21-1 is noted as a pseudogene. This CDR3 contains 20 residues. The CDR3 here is CASSNRRTSGSTSGANVLTF. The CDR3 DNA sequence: TGTGCCAGCAGCAACCGGCGGACTAGCGGGAGTACTTCTGGGGCCAACGTCCTGACTTTC.

The CDR3 sequence: CSVDLFPEDTQYF. CDR3 nucleotides: TGCAGCGTTGATCTCTTCCCGGAAGATACGCAGTATTTT. J is TRBJ2-3 and V is TRBV29-1; D is uncertain. Looked up from germline, CDR1 is SQVTM and CDR2 is ANQGSEA. Trimming left V 3 bases short and J 5 bases short, with 12 bases between. The CDR3 is 13 amino acids.

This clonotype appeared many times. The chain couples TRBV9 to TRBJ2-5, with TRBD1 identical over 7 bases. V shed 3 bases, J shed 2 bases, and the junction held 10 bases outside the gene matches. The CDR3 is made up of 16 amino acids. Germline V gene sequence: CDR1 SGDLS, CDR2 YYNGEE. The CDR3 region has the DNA TGTGCCAGCAGCGCTAAAGGACAGGTTCGGCAAGAGACCCAGTACTTC. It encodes CASSAKGQVRQETQYF.

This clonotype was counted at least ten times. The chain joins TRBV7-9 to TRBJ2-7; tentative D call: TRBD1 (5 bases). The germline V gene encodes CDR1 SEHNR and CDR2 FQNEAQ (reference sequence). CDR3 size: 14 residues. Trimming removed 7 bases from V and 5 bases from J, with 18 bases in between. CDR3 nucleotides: TGTGCCAGCACCCTAGACGGCAGGGTCAACGAGCAGTACTTC. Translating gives CASTLDGRVNEQYF.

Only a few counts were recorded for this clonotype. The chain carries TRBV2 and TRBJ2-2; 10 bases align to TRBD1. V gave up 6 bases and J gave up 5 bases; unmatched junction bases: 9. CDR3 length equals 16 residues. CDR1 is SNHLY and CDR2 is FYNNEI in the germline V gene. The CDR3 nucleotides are TGTGCCAGCAGCGACCGACAGGGGGCCGTGACCGGGGAGCTGTTTTTT. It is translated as CASSDRQGAVTGELFF.

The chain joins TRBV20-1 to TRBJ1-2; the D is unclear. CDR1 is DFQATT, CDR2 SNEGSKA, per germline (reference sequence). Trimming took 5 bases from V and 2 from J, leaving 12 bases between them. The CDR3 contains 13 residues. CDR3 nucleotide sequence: TGCAGTGCTCCCCTCCGCGTGAACTATGGCTACACCTTC. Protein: CSAPLRVNYGYTF.

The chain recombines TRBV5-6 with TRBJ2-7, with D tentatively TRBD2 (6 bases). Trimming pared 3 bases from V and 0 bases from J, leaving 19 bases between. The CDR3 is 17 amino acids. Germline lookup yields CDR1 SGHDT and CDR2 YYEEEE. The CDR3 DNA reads TGTGCCAGCAGCTCCTCGTACAGGCTAGCGAGCTCCTACGAGCAGTACTTC. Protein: CASSSSYRLASSYEQYF.

CDR3 residues: CSARVGTTPGDQPQHF. As DNA, the CDR3 is TGCAGTGCTAGAGTGGGGACAACTCCTGGTGATCAGCCCCAGCATTTT. The J gene is TRBJ1-5, the V gene TRBV20-1; D is possibly TRBD1 (6 bases). This CDR3 has 16 amino acids. V lost 1 base, J lost 5 bases, and 18 bases lay in between. CDR1 DFQATT and CDR2 SNEGSKA come from the germline V gene (reference sequence).

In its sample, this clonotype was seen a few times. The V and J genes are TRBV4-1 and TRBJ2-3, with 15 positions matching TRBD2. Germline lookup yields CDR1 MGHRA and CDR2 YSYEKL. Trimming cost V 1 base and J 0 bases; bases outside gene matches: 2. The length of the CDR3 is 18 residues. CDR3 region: CASSQVGLAGGSTDTQYF. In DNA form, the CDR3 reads TGCGCCAGCAGCCAAGTTGGACTAGCGGGGGGGAGCACAGATACGCAGTATTTT.

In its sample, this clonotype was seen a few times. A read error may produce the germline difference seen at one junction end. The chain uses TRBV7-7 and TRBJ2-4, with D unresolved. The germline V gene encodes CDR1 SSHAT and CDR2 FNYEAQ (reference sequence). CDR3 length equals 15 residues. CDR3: CASSHRVLAKNIQYF. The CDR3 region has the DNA TGTGCTAGCAGCCACCGGGTCCTAGCCAAAAACATTCAGTACTTC.

The CDR3 nucleotides read TGCAGTGCTAGAGCTCGGGGTTCCGGGGAGACCCAGTACTTC. Translating it yields CSARARGSGETQYF. This chain uses TRBV20-1 with TRBJ2-5; TRBD2 might be the D (5 bases). CDR1 and CDR2 from the germline V gene are DFQATT and SNEGSKA (reference sequence). This CDR3 contains 14 residues. The V end lost 1 base, the J end lost 5 bases, and 14 bases lay between the germline ends.

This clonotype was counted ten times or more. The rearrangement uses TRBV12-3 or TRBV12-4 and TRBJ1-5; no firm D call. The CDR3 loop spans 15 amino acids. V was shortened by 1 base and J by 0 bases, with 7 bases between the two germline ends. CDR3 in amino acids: CASSLVGNSNQPQHF. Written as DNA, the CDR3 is TGTGCCAGCAGTTTAGTAGGCAATAGCAATCAGCCCCAGCATTTT.

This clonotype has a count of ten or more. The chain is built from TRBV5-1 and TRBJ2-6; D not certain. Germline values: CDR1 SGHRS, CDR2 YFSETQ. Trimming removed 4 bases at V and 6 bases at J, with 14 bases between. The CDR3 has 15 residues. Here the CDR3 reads CASSPDKLKANVLTF. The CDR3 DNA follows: TGCGCCAGCAGCCCCGACAAGTTAAAGGCCAACGTCCTGACTTTC.

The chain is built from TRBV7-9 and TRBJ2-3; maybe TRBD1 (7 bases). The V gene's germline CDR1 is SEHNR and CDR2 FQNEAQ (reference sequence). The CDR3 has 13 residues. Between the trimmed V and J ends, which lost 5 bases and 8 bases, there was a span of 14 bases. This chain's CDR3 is CASSPGGGGTQYF. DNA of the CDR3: TGTGCCAGCAGCCCTGGAGGGGGCGGTACGCAGTATTTT.

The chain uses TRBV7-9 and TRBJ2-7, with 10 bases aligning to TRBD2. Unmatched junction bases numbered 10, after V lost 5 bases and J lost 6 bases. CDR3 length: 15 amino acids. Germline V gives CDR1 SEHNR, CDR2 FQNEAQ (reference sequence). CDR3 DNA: TGTGCCAGCAGCGATCCTAGCGGGGGAGCGGTCGAGCAGTACTTC. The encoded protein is CASSDPSGGAVEQYF.

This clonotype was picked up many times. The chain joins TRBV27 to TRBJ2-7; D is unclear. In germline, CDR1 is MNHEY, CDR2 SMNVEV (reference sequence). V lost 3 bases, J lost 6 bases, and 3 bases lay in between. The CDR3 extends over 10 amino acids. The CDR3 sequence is CASSLREQYF. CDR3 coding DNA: TGTGCCAGCAGTTTGCGCGAGCAGTACTTC.

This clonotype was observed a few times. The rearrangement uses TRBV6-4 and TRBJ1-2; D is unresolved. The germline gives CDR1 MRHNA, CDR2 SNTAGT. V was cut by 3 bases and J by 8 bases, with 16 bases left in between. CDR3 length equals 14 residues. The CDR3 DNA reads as TGTGCCAGCAGTGAAGACACGTCCCTAAGAGGCTACACCTTC. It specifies CASSEDTSLRGYTF.